This entry lists 3 T cell receptor beta chains sequenced from one sample in a study of OX40 agonist ivuxolimab in advanced cancers. This table comes from immunoSEQ multiplex PCR, and its TCRdb copy is limited to in-frame clones, with some not included. The sample holds about 96,000 clones, about 80% seen once. The sequencing used CD4+ or CD8+ T cells sorted from blood, collected in a trial of the OX40 agonist ivuxolimab. These receptors originate from an adult with an advanced solid tumor such as melanoma, head and neck, liver or kidney cancer.

CDR3 amino acids: CASSPFLNTEAFF. CDR3 in DNA: TGTGCCAGCTCACCCTTTCTGAACACTGAAGCTTTCTTT. The chain has TRBV18 and TRBJ1-1; D ambiguous. The CDR3 consists of 13 residues. Trimming pared 3 bases from V and 0 bases from J, leaving 5 bases between. CDR1 is KGHSH and CDR2 is LQKENI in the germline V gene. The full variable domain, its missing parts supplied by reference TRBV18 and TRBJ1-1, is NAGVMQNPRHLVRRRGQEARLRCSPMKGHSHVYWYRQLPEEGLKFMVYLQKENIIDESGMPKERFSAEFPKEGPSILRIQQVVRGDSAAYFCASSPFLNTEAFFGQGTRLTVV.

The chain uses TRBV7-7 and TRBJ2-7, with D possibly being TRBD1 or TRBD2 (5 bases each). The ends were cut back, 5 bases at V and 0 bases at J, with 14 bases in the middle. This CDR3 has 15 residues. In germline, CDR1 is SSHAT, CDR2 FNYEAQ (reference sequence). The CDR3 nucleotides read TGTGCCAGCAGCCTTGCCTGGGGGAACTCCTACGAGCAGTACTTC. This codes for CASSLAWGNSYEQYF.

The rearrangement links TRBV19 to TRBJ1-2; D may be TRBD1 (6 bases). V shed 6 bases and J shed 3 bases, with 14 bases lying between them. Germline CDR1 is LNHDA and CDR2 is SQIVND (reference sequence). The CDR3 loop spans 14 amino acids. The CDR3 loop reads CASRRGAGDYGYTF. The CDR3 region has the DNA TGTGCCAGTAGAAGAGGGGCAGGGGACTATGGCTACACCTTC.